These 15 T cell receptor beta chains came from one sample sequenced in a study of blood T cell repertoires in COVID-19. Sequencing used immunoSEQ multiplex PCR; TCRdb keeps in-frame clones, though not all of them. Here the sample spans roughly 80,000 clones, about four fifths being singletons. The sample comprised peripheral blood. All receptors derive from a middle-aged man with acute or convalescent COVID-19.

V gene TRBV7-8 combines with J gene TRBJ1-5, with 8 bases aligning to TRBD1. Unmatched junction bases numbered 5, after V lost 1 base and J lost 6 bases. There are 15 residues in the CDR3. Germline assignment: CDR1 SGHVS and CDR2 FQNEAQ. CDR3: CASSLVGRGLQPQHF. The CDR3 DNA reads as TGTGCCAGCAGCTTAGTGGGCAGGGGGCTTCAGCCCCAGCATTTT.

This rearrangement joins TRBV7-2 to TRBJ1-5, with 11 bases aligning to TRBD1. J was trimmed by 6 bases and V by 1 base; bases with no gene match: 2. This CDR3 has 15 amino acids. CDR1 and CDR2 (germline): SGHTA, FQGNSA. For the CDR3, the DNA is TGTGCCAGCAGCTTAGAAGGGACAGGGGGTCAGCCCCAGCATTTT. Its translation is CASSLEGTGGQPQHF. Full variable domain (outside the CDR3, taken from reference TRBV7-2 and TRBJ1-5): GAGVSQSPSNKVTEKGKDVELRCDPISGHTALYWYRQSLGQGLEFLIYFQGNSAPDKSGLPSDRFSAERTGGSVSTLTIQRTQQEDSAVYLCASSLEGTGGQPQHFGDGTRLSIL.

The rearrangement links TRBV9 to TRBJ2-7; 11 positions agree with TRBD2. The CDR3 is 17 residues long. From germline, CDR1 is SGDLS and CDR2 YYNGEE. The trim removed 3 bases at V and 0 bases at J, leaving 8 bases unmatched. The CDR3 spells CASSGEGTSGNSYEQYF. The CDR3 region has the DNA TGTGCCAGCAGCGGCGAGGGGACTAGCGGTAACTCCTACGAGCAGTACTTC.

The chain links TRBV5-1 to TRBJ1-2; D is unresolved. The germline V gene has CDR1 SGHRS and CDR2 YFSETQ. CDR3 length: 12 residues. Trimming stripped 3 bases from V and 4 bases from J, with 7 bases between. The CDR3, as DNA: TGCGCCAGCAGCTCCCGGTTCTATGGCTACACCTTC. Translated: CASSSRFYGYTF. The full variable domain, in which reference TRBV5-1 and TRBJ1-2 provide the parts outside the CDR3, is KAGVTQTPRYLIKTRGQQVTLSCSPISGHRSVSWYQQTPGQGLQFLFEYFSETQRNKGNFPGRFSGRQFSNSRSEMNVSTLELGDSALYLCASSSRFYGYTFGSGTRLTVV.

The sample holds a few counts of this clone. The CDR3 region has the DNA TGTGCCAGTAGTATAGTTCTAGCGGGGGGGCAGTTCTTC. The encoded protein is CASSIVLAGGQFF. The chain links TRBV19 to TRBJ2-1; 11 bases agree with TRBD2. After removal of 1 base from V and 12 bases from J, the junction contained 2 bases not matched to a gene. The CDR3 runs 13 residues. Germline V gives CDR1 LNHDA, CDR2 SQIVND (reference sequence).

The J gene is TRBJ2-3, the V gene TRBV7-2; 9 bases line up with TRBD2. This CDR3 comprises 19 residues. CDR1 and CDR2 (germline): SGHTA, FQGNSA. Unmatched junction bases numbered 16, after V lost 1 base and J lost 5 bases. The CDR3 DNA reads TGTGCCAGCAGCTTAGGACCGCTGGCGGGGGGGAGTTTTAGAGATACGCAGTATTTT. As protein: CASSLGPLAGGSFRDTQYF.

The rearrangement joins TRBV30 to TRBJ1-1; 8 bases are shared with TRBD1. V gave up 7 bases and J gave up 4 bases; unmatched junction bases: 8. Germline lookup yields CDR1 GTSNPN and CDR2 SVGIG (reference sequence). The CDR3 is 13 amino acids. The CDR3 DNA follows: TGTGCCTCCTCGGACCAGGGGGCCACTGAAGCTTTCTTT. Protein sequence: CASSDQGATEAFF.

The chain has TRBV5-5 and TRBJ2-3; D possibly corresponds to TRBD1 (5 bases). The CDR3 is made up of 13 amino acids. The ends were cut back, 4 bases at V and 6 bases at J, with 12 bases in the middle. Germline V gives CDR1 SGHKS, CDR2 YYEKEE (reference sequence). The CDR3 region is CASSRQQVDTQYF. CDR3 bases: TGTGCCAGCAGCCGACAGCAGGTTGATACGCAGTATTTT.

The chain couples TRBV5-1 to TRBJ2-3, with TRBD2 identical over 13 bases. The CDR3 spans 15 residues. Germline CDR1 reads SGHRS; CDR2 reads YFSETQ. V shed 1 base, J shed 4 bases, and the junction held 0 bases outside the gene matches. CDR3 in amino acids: CASSLTSGGADTQYF. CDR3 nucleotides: TGCGCCAGCAGCTTGACTAGCGGGGGGGCAGATACGCAGTATTTT. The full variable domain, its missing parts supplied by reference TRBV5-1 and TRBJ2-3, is KAGVTQTPRYLIKTRGQQVTLSCSPISGHRSVSWYQQTPGQGLQFLFEYFSETQRNKGNFPGRFSGRQFSNSRSEMNVSTLELGDSALYLCASSLTSGGADTQYFGPGTRLTVL.

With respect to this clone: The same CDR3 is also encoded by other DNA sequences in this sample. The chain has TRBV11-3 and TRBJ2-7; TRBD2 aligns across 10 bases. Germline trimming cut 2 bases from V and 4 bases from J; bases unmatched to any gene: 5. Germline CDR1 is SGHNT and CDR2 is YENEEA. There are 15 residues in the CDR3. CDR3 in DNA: TGTGCCAGCAGCTTATCGACTAGCGGGTCTTACGAGCAGTACTTC. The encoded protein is CASSLSTSGSYEQYF.

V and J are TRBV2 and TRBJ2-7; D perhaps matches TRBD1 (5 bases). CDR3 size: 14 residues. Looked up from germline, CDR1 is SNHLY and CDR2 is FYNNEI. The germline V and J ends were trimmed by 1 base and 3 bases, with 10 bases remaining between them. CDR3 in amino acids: CASSEGAGLYEQYF. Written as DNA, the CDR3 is TGTGCCAGCAGTGAAGGGGCAGGGCTCTACGAGCAGTACTTC.

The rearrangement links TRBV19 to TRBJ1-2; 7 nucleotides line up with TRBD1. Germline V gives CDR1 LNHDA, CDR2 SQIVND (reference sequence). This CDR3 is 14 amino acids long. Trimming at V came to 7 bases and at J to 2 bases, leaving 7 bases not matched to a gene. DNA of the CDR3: TGTGCCAGTAAAATTTCCAGGGGGAACTATGGCTACACCTTC. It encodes CASKISRGNYGYTF.

The CDR3 region is CASSLTQGVYGYTF. CDR3 sequence (DNA): TGTGCCAGCAGCTTAACCCAGGGGGTGTATGGCTACACCTTC. The chain links TRBV5-8 to TRBJ1-2; 7 nucleotides match TRBD1. CDR1 SGHTS and CDR2 YDEGEE come from the germline V gene. The CDR3 has 14 amino acids. Losses at the gene ends were 2 bases for V and 5 bases for J; bases not matched to a gene: 6.

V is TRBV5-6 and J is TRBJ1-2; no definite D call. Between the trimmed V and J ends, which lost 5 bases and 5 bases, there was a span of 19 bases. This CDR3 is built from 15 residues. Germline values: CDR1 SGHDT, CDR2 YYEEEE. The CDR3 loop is CASSFGSPFLYGYTF. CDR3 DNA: TGTGCCAGCAGTTTCGGGTCCCCTTTTTTGTATGGCTACACCTTC.

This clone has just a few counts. The CDR3 here is CATSDPSRAGGFSTDTQYF. DNA of the CDR3: TGTGCCACCAGTGACCCGTCCCGAGCGGGAGGGTTCAGCACAGATACGCAGTATTTT. The rearrangement uses TRBV24-1 and TRBJ2-3; 10 bases align to TRBD2. Germline lookup yields CDR1 KGHDR and CDR2 SFDVKD. The CDR3 is 19 amino acids. Trimming at V came to 4 bases and at J to 0 bases, leaving 12 bases not matched to a gene.